This TCR beta chain was retrieved from a study of immune heterogeneity within non-small cell lung tumors. On the study more broadly: Among the tumors, a few were squamous cell carcinomas, approximately eleven were non-squamous carcinomas and 1 was not otherwise specified. Broader study findings: Tumor sites within a patient were found to share identical dominant CDR3 beta clonotypes, and site-unique high-frequency clones were also present. The study found high-frequency T-cell receptor beta clonotypes largely distinct between individual patients.

Notes on this clonotype: Its antigen is as yet unknown.

Bulk tumor genomic DNA constituted the template, at around 600 ng per sample. Biopsies that were spaced far apart were taken, several per primary tumor, during surgery. Untreated, newly diagnosed non-small cell lung cancer patients underwent curative surgery. V lost 5 bases to trimming and J lost 2 bases, with 5 bases between them. The CDR3 runs 12 residues. Germline CDR1 reads LNHNV; CDR2 reads YYDKDF (reference sequence). Multiplex PCR employing 32 V and 13 J primers generated amplicons of the TCR beta CDR3. One entry per CDR3 protein, called by TCRdb with MiXCR from the multiplex PCR reads. The sample contains 21,000 or so distinct CDR3 sequences, less than 35% of which appear only once.

The V gene is TRBV15, the J gene TRBJ2-3; no firm D call. This TCR came from a man in his forties with non-small cell lung cancer. The sequenced sample was lung tumor tissue. The DNA of the CDR3 is TGTGCCACCAGCTTAAACACAGATACGCAGTATTTT. Amino acid sequence: CATSLNTDTQYF.